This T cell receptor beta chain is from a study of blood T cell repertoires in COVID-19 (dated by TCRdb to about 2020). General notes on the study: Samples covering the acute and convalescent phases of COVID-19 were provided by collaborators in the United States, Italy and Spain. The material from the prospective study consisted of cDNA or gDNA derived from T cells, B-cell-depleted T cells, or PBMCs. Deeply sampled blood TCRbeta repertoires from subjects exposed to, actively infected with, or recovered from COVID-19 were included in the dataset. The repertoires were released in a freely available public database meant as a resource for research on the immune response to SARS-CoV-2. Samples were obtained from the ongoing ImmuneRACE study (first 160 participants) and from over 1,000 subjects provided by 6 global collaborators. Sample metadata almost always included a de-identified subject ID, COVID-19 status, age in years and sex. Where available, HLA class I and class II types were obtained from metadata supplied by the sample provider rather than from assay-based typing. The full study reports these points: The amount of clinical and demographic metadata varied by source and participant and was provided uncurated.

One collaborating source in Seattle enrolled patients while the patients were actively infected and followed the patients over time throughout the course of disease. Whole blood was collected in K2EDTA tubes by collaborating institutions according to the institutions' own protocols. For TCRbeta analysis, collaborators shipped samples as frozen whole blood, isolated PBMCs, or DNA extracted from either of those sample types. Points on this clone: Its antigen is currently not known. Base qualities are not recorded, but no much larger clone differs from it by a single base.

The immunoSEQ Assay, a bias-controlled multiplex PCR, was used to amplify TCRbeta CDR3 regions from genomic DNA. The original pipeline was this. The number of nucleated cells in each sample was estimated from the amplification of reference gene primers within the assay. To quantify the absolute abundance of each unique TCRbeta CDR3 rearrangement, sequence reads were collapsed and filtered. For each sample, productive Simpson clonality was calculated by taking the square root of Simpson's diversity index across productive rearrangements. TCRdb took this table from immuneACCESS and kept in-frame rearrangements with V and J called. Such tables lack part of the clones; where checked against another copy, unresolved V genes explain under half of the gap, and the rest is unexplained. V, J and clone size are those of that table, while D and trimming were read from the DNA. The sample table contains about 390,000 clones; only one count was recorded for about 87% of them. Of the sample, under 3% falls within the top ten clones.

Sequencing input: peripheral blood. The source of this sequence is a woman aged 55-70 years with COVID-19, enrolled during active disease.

The DNA reads as follows: TGTGCCAGCAGCTTGGGGCAGGGGGTTCCGAATTCACCCCTCCACTTT. Its protein is CASSLGQGVPNSPLHF. The chain is encoded by TRBV5-4 joined to TRBJ1-6; TRBD1 agrees with 7 junctional bases. CDR1 and CDR2 (SGHNT, YYREEE) derive from the germline V gene (reference sequence). The CDR3 sequence holds 16 residues, the cysteine and phenylalanine included. The read is trimmed to its CDR3 DNA, 48 bases read in frame from base 1. Trimming leaves V shorter by 0 bases and J shorter by 7 bases, with the junction holding 7 bases beyond the gene matches.